This TCR beta chain derives from a study of cytomegalovirus exposure and HLA in healthy donors. Study results and caveats: In a later analysis, HLA-associated TCR beta chains were more clonally expanded than equally common others. About 150 TCR beta chains were listed as cytomegalovirus-associated.

Comments on this clone: Antigen specificity is unknown.

CDR1 MGHRA and CDR2 YSYEKL come from the germline V gene. The CDR3 covers 16 residues. Vbeta (60) and Jbeta (13) primers were used in the PCR. TCRdb keeps only in-frame clones here, not all; method: immunoSEQ multiplex PCR. The data contain some 120,000 clones, roughly four fifths of them singletons. The material sequenced was PBMCs. This chain connects TRBV4-1 to TRBJ2-5; 9 nucleotides line up with TRBD1. The J call is doubtful: the DNA matches TRBJ2-7 better. The TCR sequence derives from a middle-aged woman in good health and CMV-seronegative. DNA of the CDR3: TGCGCCAGCAGCCACAAACAGGGGGCTAAGACCTACGAGCAGTACTTC. It is translated as CASSHKQGAKTYEQYF.